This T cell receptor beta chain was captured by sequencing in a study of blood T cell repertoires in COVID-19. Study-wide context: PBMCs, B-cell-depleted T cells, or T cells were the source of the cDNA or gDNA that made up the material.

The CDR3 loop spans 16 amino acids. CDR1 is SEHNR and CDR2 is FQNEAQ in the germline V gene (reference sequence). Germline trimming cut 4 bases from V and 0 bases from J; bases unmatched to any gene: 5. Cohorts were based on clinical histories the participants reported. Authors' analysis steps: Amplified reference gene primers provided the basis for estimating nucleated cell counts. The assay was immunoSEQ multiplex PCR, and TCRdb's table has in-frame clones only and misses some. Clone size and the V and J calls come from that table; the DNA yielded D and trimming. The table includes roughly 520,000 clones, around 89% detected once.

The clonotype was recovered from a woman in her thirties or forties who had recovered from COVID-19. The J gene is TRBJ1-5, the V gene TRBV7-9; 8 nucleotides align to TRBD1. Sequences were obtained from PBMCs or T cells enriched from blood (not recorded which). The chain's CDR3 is CASSSDRGNSNQPQHF. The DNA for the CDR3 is TGTGCCAGCAGCTCAGACAGGGGAAATAGCAATCAGCCCCAGCATTTT.